This T cell receptor beta chain was found in a study of blood T cell repertoires in COVID-19. Trimming removed 6 bases from V and 5 bases from J; junction bases left unmatched: 4. CDR3 length: 14 residues. CDR1 SNHLY and CDR2 FYNNEI come from the germline V gene. Original methodology: Estimation of nucleated cell counts was performed using reference gene primer amplification. Sequencing was performed with immunoSEQ multiplex PCR; in TCRdb, only in-frame clones are kept and a portion is missing. V and J calls and clone size follow that table, whereas D and trimming were derived from the DNA. This table has about 270,000 clones, 85% to 90% appearing once. Those enrolled, adults aged roughly 18 to 95 years, came from fewer than 25 US areas.

The rearrangement joins TRBV2 to TRBJ2-3, with 11 nucleotides matching TRBD1. The origin of this receptor is a woman aged 30 to 39 with acute COVID-19. Sequencing was done on a sample of PBMCs or T cells enriched from blood (not recorded which). The CDR3 loop is CASSGTGGLDTQYF. The CDR3 DNA is TGTGCCAGCAGCGGGACAGGGGGTTTAGATACGCAGTATTTT. Using reference TRBV2 and TRBJ2-3 for the parts outside the CDR3, the full variable domain is EPEVTQTPSHQVTQMGQEVILRCVPISNHLYFYWYRQILGQKVEFLVSFYNNEISEKSEIFDDQFSVERPDGSNFTLKIRSTKLEDSAMYFCASSGTGGLDTQYFGPGTRLTVL.